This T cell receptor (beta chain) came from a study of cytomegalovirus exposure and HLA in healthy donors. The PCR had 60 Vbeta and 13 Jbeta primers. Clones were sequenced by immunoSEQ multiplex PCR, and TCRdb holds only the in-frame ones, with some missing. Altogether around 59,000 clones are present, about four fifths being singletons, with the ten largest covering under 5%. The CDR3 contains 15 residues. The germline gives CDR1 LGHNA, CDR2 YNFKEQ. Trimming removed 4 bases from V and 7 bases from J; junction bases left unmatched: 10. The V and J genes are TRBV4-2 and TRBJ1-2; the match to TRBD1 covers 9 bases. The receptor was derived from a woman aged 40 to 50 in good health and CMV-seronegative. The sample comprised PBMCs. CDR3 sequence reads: CASSLRDRVNPGYTF. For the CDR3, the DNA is TGTGCCAGCAGCCTCCGGGACAGGGTTAACCCTGGCTACACCTTC.